Listed below are T cell receptor delta chains from one sample, sequenced in a study of γδ T cells in repeated Plasmodium falciparum infection. TCRdb re-processed the multiplex PCR reads using CATT. This sample carries 75,000 to 95,000 delta-chain clones, 0.75% to 1% of them seen once, and the ten largest clones take approximately 10%. Sequencing was done on a sample of gamma-delta T cells from blood. The receptors derive from a pool of human donors (malaria-infected and uninfected, not separated). CDR3s include the opening cysteine and the closing phenylalanine or tryptophan. The order of the fields is clone size, V gene, D gene, J gene, CDR3 protein, CDR3 DNA. The D gene is left open where the match is weak. Each size is once, few, many, or a class for an expanded clone.

many,TRDV1,TRDD3,TRDJ1,CALGKRDELRGIRYTDKLIF,TGTGCTCTTGGGAAAAGGGACGAATTACGGGGGATAAGGTACACCGATAAACTCATCTTT
many,TRDV1,TRDD3,TRDJ1,CALGDPAFLLGMRLGDTGPKLIF,TGTGCTCTTGGGGACCCGGCCTTCCTACTAGGGATGAGACTGGGGGATACGGGGCCTAAACTCATCTTT
many,TRDV1,TRDD3,TRDJ1,CALGYVRSQYWGIFRTDKLIF,TGTGCTCTTGGGTACGTTCGGTCCCAGTACTGGGGGATATTCAGGACCGATAAACTCATCTTT
many,TRDV1,TRDD3,TRDJ1,CALGELTTLGDTRHKLIF,TGTGCTCTTGGGGAACTAACCACCCTGGGGGATACGAGGCATAAACTCATCTTT
many,TRDV1,TRDD3,TRDJ1,CALGSLYWGSPYTDKLIF,TGTGCTCTTGGGTCTCTCTACTGGGGGTCTCCGTACACCGATAAACTCATCTTT
many,TRDV1,.,TRDJ1,CALGALVWNGVDSHTDKLIF,TGTGCTCTTGGGGCCCTCGTATGGAACGGGGTGGATTCCCACACCGATAAACTCATCTTT
many,TRDV2,.,TRDJ2,CACDTVSPTIPDKGTGQAQLFF,TGTGCCTGTGACACCGTTTCCCCTACCATTCCGGATAAAGGGACTGGCCAAGCACAACTCTTCTTT
many,TRDV1,TRDD3,TRDJ1,CALGEQDFLVWGIMFRTDKLIF,TGTGCTCTTGGGGAACAGGATTTCCTAGTCTGGGGGATAATGTTTAGAACCGATAAACTCATCTTT
medium-sized,TRDV2,TRDD3,TRDJ1,CACDGLLGDTQGRGAPDKLIF,TGTGCCTGTGACGGACTACTGGGGGATACGCAAGGGCGTGGGGCCCCCGATAAACTCATCTTT
many,TRDV1,.,TRDJ1,CALGEYVASAPYTDKLIF,TGTGCTCTTGGGGAATACGTAGCTTCGGCCCCGTACACCGATAAACTCATCTTT
medium-sized,TRDV2,TRDD3,TRDJ1,CACDRVLGDPTYTDKLIF,TGTGCCTGTGACAGAGTACTGGGGGACCCCACTTACACCGATAAACTCATCTTT
many,TRDV1,.,TRDJ1,CALGDPPSYFTGGFGLIF,TGTGCTCTTGGGGACCCGCCTTCCTACTTTACTGGGGGATTCGGACTCATCTTT
many,TRDV1,.,TRDJ1,CALGEGSYLLGGRYKLIF,TGTGCTCTTGGGGAGGGGTCCTACTTACTGGGAGGCCGGTATAAACTCATCTTT
medium-sized,TRDV1,TRDD3,TRDJ1,CALGGSTFPVLLGDTDKLIF,TGTGCTTTAGGGGGCTCGACTTTCCCCGTACTGTTGGGGGATACCGATAAACTCATCTTT
many,TRDV2,TRDD3,TRDJ3,CACDTEKPGDTISWDTRQMFF,TGTGCCTGTGACACAGAGAAACCGGGGGATACGATCTCCTGGGACACCCGACAGATGTTTTTC